Listed below are T cell receptor beta chains from one sample, sequenced in a study of cytomegalovirus exposure and HLA in healthy donors. The repertoire was sequenced with immunoSEQ multiplex PCR; TCRdb's copy has only in-frame clones and lacks some. The data hold under 200,000 clones, with roughly 80% observed a single time. The sequencing sample was made of PBMCs. These receptors all come from a male donor in good health and CMV-seronegative. CDR3s include the opening cysteine and the closing phenylalanine or tryptophan. Fields, in order: CDR3 length, clone size, V gene, D gene, J gene, CDR3 DNA, CDR3 protein. The D gene is left open where the match is weak. Size is stated for part of the rows, as once, few or many counts, or as a class when the clone is expanded.

14	-	TRBV5-6	-	TRBJ1-2	TGTGCCAGCAGCTTGGGGCAGGCAAACTATGGCTACACCTTC	CASSLGQANYGYTF
13	-	TRBV9	-	TRBJ2-2	TGTGCCAGCAGCTCGGAGGGACCTGGGGAGCTGTTTTTT	CASSSEGPGELFF
15	-	TRBV6-6	TRBD1	TRBJ1-1	TGTGCCAGCAGACCTGGACAGGGGATGAACACTGAAGCTTTCTTT	CASRPGQGMNTEAFF
14	-	TRBV6-1	-	TRBJ2-4	TGTGCCAGCAGTGTCGACAGTTACAAAAACATTCAGTACTTC	CASSVDSYKNIQYF
16	-	TRBV11-2	-	TRBJ1-4	TGTGCCAGCAGCTTGGTGGGAGGGTTGCCGGGTGAAAAACTGTTTTTT	CASSLVGGLPGEKLFF
13	few	TRBV2	-	TRBJ2-3	TGTGCCAGCAGGGACTTTAGCGTAGATACGCAGTATTTT	CASRDFSVDTQYF
14	-	TRBV30	TRBD2	TRBJ2-1	TGTGCCTGGATCACTAGCGTTTCCTACAATGAGCAGTTCTTC	CAWITSVSYNEQFF
15	-	TRBV30	-	TRBJ2-2	TGTGCCTGGAGTGCGGAGGCCGGGAACACCGGGGAGCTGTTTTTT	CAWSAEAGNTGELFF
15	few	TRBV7-2	TRBD2	TRBJ2-5	TGTGCCAGCAGCTTTGGACTAGCGGGAGGAGAGACCCAGTACTTC	CASSFGLAGGETQYF
15	-	TRBV6-1	TRBD1	TRBJ2-6	TGTGCCAGCCGGGACAGGGGGGCTGGGGCCAACGTCCTGACTTTC	CASRDRGAGANVLTF
13	once	TRBV4-1	-	TRBJ1-2	TGCGCCAGCAGCCACCCCAACAGGGACGACTACACCTTC	CASSHPNRDDYTF
13	-	TRBV5-1	-	TRBJ1-2	TGCGCCAGCAGCCCGGACAGTAACTATGGCTACACCTTC	CASSPDSNYGYTF
17	few	TRBV19	-	TRBJ1-4	TGTGCCAGTAGTATGGGAACAGGACTAACCGGAGGTGAAAAACTGTTTTTT	CASSMGTGLTGGEKLFF